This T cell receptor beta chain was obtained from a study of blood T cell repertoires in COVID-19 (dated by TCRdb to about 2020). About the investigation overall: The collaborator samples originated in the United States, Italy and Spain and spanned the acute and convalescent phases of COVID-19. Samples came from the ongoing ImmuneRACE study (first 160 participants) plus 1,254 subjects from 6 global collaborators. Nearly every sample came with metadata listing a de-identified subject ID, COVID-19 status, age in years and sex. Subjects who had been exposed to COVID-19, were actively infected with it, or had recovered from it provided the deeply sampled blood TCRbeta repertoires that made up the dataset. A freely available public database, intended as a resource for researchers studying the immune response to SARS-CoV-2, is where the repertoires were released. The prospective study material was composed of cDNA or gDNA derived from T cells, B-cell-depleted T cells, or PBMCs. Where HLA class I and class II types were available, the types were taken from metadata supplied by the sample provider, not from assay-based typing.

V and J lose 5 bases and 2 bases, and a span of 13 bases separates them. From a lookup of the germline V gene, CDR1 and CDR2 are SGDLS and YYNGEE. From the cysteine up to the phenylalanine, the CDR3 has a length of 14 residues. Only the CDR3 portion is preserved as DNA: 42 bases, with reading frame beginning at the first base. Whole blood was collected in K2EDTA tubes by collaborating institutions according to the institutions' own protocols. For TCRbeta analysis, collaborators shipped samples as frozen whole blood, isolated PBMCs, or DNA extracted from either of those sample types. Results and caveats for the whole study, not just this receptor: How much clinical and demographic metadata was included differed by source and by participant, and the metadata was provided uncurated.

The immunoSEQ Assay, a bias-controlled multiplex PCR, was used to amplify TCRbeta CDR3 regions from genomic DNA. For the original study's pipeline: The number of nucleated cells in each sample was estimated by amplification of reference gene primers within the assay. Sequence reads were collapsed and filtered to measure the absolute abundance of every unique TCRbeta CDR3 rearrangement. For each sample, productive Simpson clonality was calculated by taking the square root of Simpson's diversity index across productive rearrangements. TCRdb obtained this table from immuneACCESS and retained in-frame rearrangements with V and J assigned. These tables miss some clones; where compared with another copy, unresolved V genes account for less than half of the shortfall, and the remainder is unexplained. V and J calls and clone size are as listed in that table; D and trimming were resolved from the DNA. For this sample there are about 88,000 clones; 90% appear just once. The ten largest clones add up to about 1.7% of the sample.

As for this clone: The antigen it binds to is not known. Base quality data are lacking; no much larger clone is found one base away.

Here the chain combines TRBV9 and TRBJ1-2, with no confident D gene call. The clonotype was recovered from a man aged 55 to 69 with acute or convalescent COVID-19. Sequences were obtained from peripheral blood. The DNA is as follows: TGTGCCAGCAGACCACTGGGAGGAAACTATGGCTACACCTTC. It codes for CASRPLGGNYGYTF.